The entry that follows covers one TCR beta chain sequence. The PCR ran on 60 Vbeta and 13 Jbeta primers. Generated by immunoSEQ multiplex PCR, the TCRdb table keeps only in-frame clones and is missing some. The table records roughly 220,000 clones, roughly 80% of them present only once. Germline CDR1 SNHLY, CDR2 FYNNEI. J lost 7 bases, V lost 3 bases, and 5 bases had no gene match. This CDR3 has 15 residues. This sample is part of a study of cytomegalovirus exposure and HLA in healthy donors. The source of this sequence is a man aged 25 to 40 in good health and CMV-seronegative. Sequenced input: PBMCs. The chain employs TRBV2 and TRBJ1-6; 8 bases fit TRBD1. CDR3 in amino acids: CASSDGNRGNSPLHF. CDR3 DNA sequence: TGTGCCAGCAGTGACGGGAACAGGGGGAATTCACCCCTCCACTTT.